The rows below give T cell receptor beta chains drawn from one sample of a study of STAT5B mutations in CD4+ large granular lymphocyte leukemia. Repertoires were generated with immunoSEQ multiplex PCR, while TCRdb's copy carries only in-frame clones and drops some. Counted here are 23,000 or so clones, approximately 80% occurring once; the ten biggest clones make up 0.42%. Sequenced sample: CD4+ T cells from blood buffy coats. The receptors here all came from a human donor in good health. Each CDR3 is given with its conserved first and last residue. D genes are given only for firm matches. Expanded clones get a size class; other rows say once, few or many, or leave the size out.

j_gene,abundance,v_gene,d_gene,CDR3nt,CDR3aa
TRBJ1-1,-,TRBV11-3,TRBD1,TGTGCCAGCAGCTTCCGGGACAGTGAAGCTTTCTTT,CASSFRDSEAFF
TRBJ2-5,-,TRBV6-7,TRBD2,TGTGCCAGCAGTCAAATCACTAGCGGGACGGTGGGAGAGACCAAGTACTTC,CASSQITSGTVGETKYF
TRBJ2-5,-,TRBV11-2,TRBD2,TGTGCCAGCAGCTTAGCAGCGGGAGGGCCTCGGGGAGAGACCCAGTACTTC,CASSLAAGGPRGETQYF
TRBJ1-5,-,TRBV7-8,-,TGTGCCAGCAGCTTCACGGCAGGACTGTATAGCAATCAGCCCCAGCATTTT,CASSFTAGLYSNQPQHF
TRBJ1-3,-,TRBV7-9,-,TGTGCCAGCAGCTTAGGAGGGCAGGGGTCCTCTGGAAACACCATATATTTT,CASSLGGQGSSGNTIYF
TRBJ2-1,-,TRBV18,TRBD2,TGTGCCAGCTCACAAGCGGGACTGTACAATGAGCAGTTCTTC,CASSQAGLYNEQFF
TRBJ2-2,-,TRBV28,TRBD2,TGTGCCAGCAGTTTCTTGGGGAGGGTAGGGACCGGGGAGCTGTTTTTT,CASSFLGRVGTGELFF
TRBJ1-2,-,TRBV5-6,-,TGTGCCAGCAGCTTTGGGGGGCGATGGCCGACTAACTATGGCTACACCTTC,CASSFGGRWPTNYGYTF
TRBJ1-1,-,TRBV11-2,-,TGTGCCAGCAGTCTACAGGGCACTGAAGCTTTCTTT,CASSLQGTEAFF
TRBJ2-5,-,TRBV11-2,-,TGTGCCAGCGCCTACAGGGACATGGGCGCAGAGACCCAGTACTTC,CASAYRDMGAETQYF
TRBJ1-2,-,TRBV29-1,-,TGCAGCGTTGGAGTGTCCAGGAACTATGGCTACACCTTC,CSVGVSRNYGYTF
TRBJ2-3,-,TRBV21-1,-,TGTGCCAGCAGCAAAGGTTGCCGGGACAGTCGACGGGATACGCAGTATTTT,CASSKGCRDSRRDTQYF
TRBJ2-7,-,TRBV6-1,-,TGTGCCAGCAGTTCCTATTCTCTAGTCCACGAGCAGTACTTC,CASSSYSLVHEQYF
TRBJ2-5,-,TRBV6-5,-,TGTGCCAGCAGTTATGGTTCAGGACAAGAGACCCAGTACTTC,CASSYGSGQETQYF
TRBJ2-7,-,TRBV10-1,TRBD1,TGCGCCAGCAGTTCCGGGACAGGGGGCCCTTACGAGCAGTACTTC,CASSSGTGGPYEQYF
TRBJ2-6,-,TRBV5-1,-,TGCGCCAGCAGCCTCAGGAACTCTGGGGCCAACGTCCTGACTTTC,CASSLRNSGANVLTF
TRBJ2-5,-,TRBV29-1,-,TGCAGCGTTGGCGGAGACAAAGAGACCCAGTACTTC,CSVGGDKETQYF
TRBJ2-7,-,TRBV5-6,-,TGTGCCAGCAGCTCTGGGTGGTGGAGGGAAGACGAGCAGTACTTC,CASSSGWWREDEQYF
TRBJ2-1,-,TRBV7-2,-,TGTGCCAGCAGACCCCGGAACGGCTACAATGAGCAGTTCTTC,CASRPRNGYNEQFF
TRBJ2-5,-,TRBV6-1,-,TGTGCCAGCAGCGGTTTAACGGAAGAGACCCAGTACTTC,CASSGLTEETQYF
TRBJ2-2,-,TRBV29-1,TRBD1,TGCAGCGGGGGGGACAGGGTAGGAACCGGGGAGCTGTTTTTT,CSGGDRVGTGELFF
TRBJ1-1,few,TRBV25-1,-,TGTGCCAGCAGTGATTGGGGACCAAACACTGAAGCTTTCTTT,CASSDWGPNTEAFF
TRBJ1-4,few,TRBV6-1,-,TGTGCCAGCAGTGAAGTACAGGTGGAAAAACTGTTTTTT,CASSEVQVEKLFF